One and the same sample provided the 2 T cell receptor beta chains below, sequenced in a study of T cell repertoires in cytomegalovirus infection. Which antigens these TCRs recognize remains unknown. TCRdb itself ran the reads through MiXCR, one entry per CDR3 protein. The sample lists 380,000 or so distinct CDR3 sequences; roughly 36% were seen once. The starting material was cultured PBMCs, obtained from culture after CMV antigen stimulation. The receptors originated from a human donor in good health (CMV status not recorded). Some clones in this sample may be carry-over from other donors' samples.

The chain combines TRBV12-3 or TRBV12-4 with TRBJ2-6; D possibly corresponds to TRBD1 (5 bases). The CDR3 sequence is 15 residues long. Trimming took 8 bases from V and 3 from J, leaving 14 bases between them. This chain's CDR3 is CASGRGSSGANVLTF. CDR3 nucleotide sequence: TGTGCCAGCGGTAGGGGATCGAGTGGGGCCAACGTCCTGACTTTC.

J is TRBJ2-1 and V is TRBV7-2, with D unclear. Trimming removed 2 bases from V and 8 bases from J, with 13 bases in between. Germline CDR1 reads SGHTA; CDR2 reads FQGNSA. This CDR3 has 14 amino acids. The chain's CDR3 is CASSLPGPRYEQFF. Here the CDR3 DNA reads TGTGCCAGCAGCTTACCGGGTCCTAGGTATGAGCAGTTCTTC. The whole variable domain, filled in from reference TRBV7-2 and TRBJ2-1, reads GAGVSQSPSNKVTEKGKDVELRCDPISGHTALYWYRQSLGQGLEFLIYFQGNSAPDKSGLPSDRFSAERTGGSVSTLTIQRTQQEDSAVYLCASSLPGPRYEQFFGPGTRLTVL.